This T cell receptor (beta chain) was observed in a study of T cell responses to AZD1222 COVID-19 vaccine. This clone was seen only a few times. Its antigen is as yet unknown. Overall study findings and caveats: Clonal diversity was possibly underestimated; the donors were predominantly white British and more often female. Just a handful of AZD1222 recipients tested seropositive at baseline. Samples come after the peak T cell response, not at day 14. Spike-wide coverage was observed for vaccine-associated CD4 TCRs, with dominant responses at 160-218 and 743-854.

This CDR3 contains 14 residues. The V segment lost 5 bases and the J segment 3 bases; nucleotides outside the gene matches: 6. Per the germline V gene, CDR1 is SGHTA and CDR2 is FQGNSA. Profiled with immunoSEQ multiplex PCR; TCRdb holds only in-frame clones, not every one. The table includes approximately 110,000 clones, around 90% detected once. Source: peripheral blood, taken on day 0 of AZD1222 vaccination. The clonotype was recovered from an adult in good health. V and J are TRBV7-2 and TRBJ2-7; 8 positions match TRBD2. CDR3 in DNA: TGTGCCAGCAGCCTTCGTAGCGGGAACTACGAGCAGTACTTC. Amino acid sequence: CASSLRSGNYEQYF.